This TCR beta chain was sequenced in a study of breast tumors, draining lymph nodes, adjacent tissues. Study-wide results and caveats: Compared with basal-like, luminal-like tumors shared significantly more repertoire with nontumor tissue. Findings are consistent with lymph node origin and intratumoral expansion of most tumor T cells. Tumor repertoires ranked between lymph nodes and nontumor tissue in diversity, with V and J gene preferences.

MiXCR, run by TCRdb on the multiplex PCR reads, gives a single entry per CDR3 protein. The sample has 55,000 to 75,000 distinct CDR3 sequences; roughly 40% are singletons. Germline loops: CDR1 KGHSH, CDR2 LQKENI. This CDR3 spans 15 amino acids. With 3 bases clipped from V and 3 bases from J, the junction kept 6 bases outside the gene matches. This clonotype was detected ten times or more. Its target is unknown. The sequence derives from a female donor with breast cancer. Some clones in this sample may be carry-over from other donors' samples. Input material: breast tumor tissue. V is TRBV18 and J is TRBJ2-7; 9 bases line up with TRBD1. CDR3 in amino acids: CASSPNRGQLYEQYF. The CDR3, as DNA: TGTGCCAGCTCACCGAACAGGGGGCAGCTCTACGAGCAGTACTTC.